A single sample gave rise to the 27 T cell receptor beta chains below, sequenced in a study of T-cell reconstitution after alpha-beta-depleted transplantation in children (dated by TCRdb to 2016 to 2018). The library relied on PCR. Sequenced on an Illumina HiSeq 2500. TCR library preparation used molecular barcoding, with unique molecular identifiers applied to normalize quantification of the TCRbeta repertoire. Using fastp trimming at Q25 and MiXCR clonotype assembly, TCRdb reanalyzed the public sequencing data and kept in-frame beta chains. Merged by CDR3 protein, the rows form single entries marked with the most common genes and DNA. Here the sample has a few hundred thousand distinct CDR3 sequences; about 24% occur a single time. The ten most abundant clones make up about 5% of the sample. The treatment or condition tag for this specimen amounts to: allogeneic hematopoietic cell transplantation with graft depleted of TCRalphabeta T cells and CD19 B cells.

The sample in question was PBMCs, mostly from graft donor cells, obtained 360 days after TCRalphabeta/CD19-depleted stem cell transplant. Receptor source: a female patient aged 2 to 10 who had a stem cell transplant for congenital amegakaryocytic thrombocytopenia, so the T cells may come from the graft donor.

To note about this clonotype: Compared with germline, one end of the junction differs, possibly owing to a read error. CDR3 loop: CASRESGQPTQFF. Here the CDR3 DNA reads TGTGCCAGCAGAGAATCGGGACAGCCAACCCAGTTCTTC. V is TRBV25-1 and J is TRBJ1-2, with 7 bases fitting TRBD1. The DNA end favors TRBJ2-1, so the J call may be wrong. The germline V gene encodes CDR1 MGHDK and CDR2 SYGVNS. This CDR3 is 13 amino acids long.

A few counts support this clonotype. The V and J genes are TRBV2 and TRBJ2-2; D is unresolved. The CDR3 loop spans 15 amino acids. The germline gives CDR1 SNHLY, CDR2 FYNNEI. With 6 bases removed from V and 0 bases from J, the gap between germline ends came to 11 bases. In DNA, the CDR3 is TGTGCCAGCAGGACACAGCTAGCGAACACCGGGGAGCTGTTTTTT. Encoded protein: CASRTQLANTGELFF.

The CDR3 region is CASSTGTEPYEQYF. The CDR3, as DNA: TGTGCCAGCTCAACCGGGACAGAACCCTACGAGCAGTACTTC. The V gene is TRBV18, the J gene TRBJ2-7; TRBD1 matches 7 bases. The V and J ends lost 5 bases and 2 bases, in that order; junction bases with no gene match: 6. Per the germline V gene, CDR1 is KGHSH and CDR2 is LQKENI. The CDR3 is 14 residues long.

This clonotype was observed a few times. The rearrangement links TRBV5-1 to TRBJ2-1; D uncertain. V was cut by 3 bases and J by 6 bases, with 16 bases left in between. Germline CDR1 reads SGHRS; CDR2 reads YFSETQ. The CDR3 extends over 15 amino acids. The CDR3 spells CASSSGQTISNEQFF. In DNA form, the CDR3 reads TGCGCCAGCAGCTCTGGGCAAACGATTAGCAATGAGCAGTTCTTC.

This clonotype was counted only a few times. The J gene is TRBJ2-1, the V gene TRBV12-3 or TRBV12-4; D assignment may be TRBD1 or TRBD2 (5 bases each). Trimming removed 3 bases from V and 0 bases from J, with 12 bases in between. CDR3 length: 16 amino acids. CDR3 DNA: TGTGCCAGCAGTTTCCTCGGGACGTTCTCCTACAATGAGCAGTTCTTC. Protein sequence: CASSFLGTFSYNEQFF.

This chain links TRBV24-1 with TRBJ1-5, with D possibly TRBD1 on 6 matching bases. The CDR3 consists of 15 residues. Germline assignment: CDR1 KGHDR and CDR2 SFDVKD. V gave up 3 bases and J gave up 5 bases, with 13 bases separating them. CDR3 residues: CATSDPRGGDQPQHF. DNA for the CDR3: TGTGCCACCAGTGATCCCAGGGGCGGAGATCAGCCCCAGCATTTT.

This clonotype was observed a few times. The chain carries TRBV7-2 and TRBJ1-5, with 8 bases matching TRBD1. Trimming removed 5 bases from V and 1 base from J; junction bases left unmatched: 7. Germline V lookup: CDR1 SGHTA, CDR2 FQGNSA. This CDR3 region has 16 residues. In DNA form, the CDR3 reads TGTGCCAGCAGCCCACGGACAGGGACCAGCAATCAGCCCCAGCATTTT. It yields the protein CASSPRTGTSNQPQHF.

This clonotype has at least ten counts. V and J are TRBV15 and TRBJ2-1, with 9 bases aligning to TRBD2. This CDR3 is 16 amino acids long. Germline trimming cut 0 bases from V and 3 bases from J; bases unmatched to any gene: 3. Germline-derived CDR1 and CDR2 are LNHNV and YYDKDF (reference sequence). The DNA for the CDR3 is TGTGCCACCAGCAGAGAGAGGACTAGCGTCTACAATGAGCAGTTCTTC. This codes for CATSRERTSVYNEQFF.

This clonotype has a handful of counts. This chain links TRBV14 with TRBJ2-7; D not certain. Germline CDR1 SGHDN, CDR2 FVKESK. The V and J ends lost 0 bases and 1 base respectively, with 7 bases between them. The CDR3 extends over 14 amino acids. CDR3 DNA: TGTGCCAGCAGCCAAGATTGGCAGTCCTACGAGCAGTACTTC. Translating it yields CASSQDWQSYEQYF.

The chain recombines TRBV2 with TRBJ1-1; TRBD1 matches at 9 bases. The CDR3 is 14 residues long. Germline-derived CDR1 and CDR2 are SNHLY and FYNNEI. The J segment lost 3 bases and the V segment lost 6 bases, leaving 5 bases of the junction unmatched. Written as DNA, the CDR3 is TGTGCCAGCAGCCCGGACAGGGGAGACACTGAAGCTTTCTTT. Amino acid sequence: CASSPDRGDTEAFF.

The table lists this clonotype with many counts. The V gene is TRBV7-8, the J gene TRBJ1-1, with 7 bases matching TRBD1. Germline V gene sequence: CDR1 SGHVS, CDR2 FQNEAQ. Trimming cost V 1 base and J 1 base; bases outside gene matches: 9. The CDR3 runs 17 residues. For the CDR3, the DNA is TGTGCCAGCAGCTTAGTACTGACAGGGTCCAGGAACACTGAAGCTTTCTTT. Its protein product is CASSLVLTGSRNTEAFF.

The CDR3 here is CASTRTSGNYEQYF. Here the CDR3 DNA reads TGTGCCAGCACCAGGACTAGCGGGAACTACGAGCAGTACTTC. The rearrangement joins TRBV6-2 or TRBV6-3 to TRBJ2-7, with 12 nucleotides matching TRBD2. The V and J ends lost 7 bases and 3 bases, in that order; junction bases with no gene match: 4. CDR1 and CDR2 (germline): MNHEY, SVGEGT. This CDR3 has 14 residues.

In regard to this clonotype: Sequence at one end of the junction differs from germline and may be a read error. The V call is TRBV29-1, the J call TRBJ2-3; the D is unclear. There are 13 residues in the CDR3. Germline CDR1 SQVTM, CDR2 ANQGSEA. CDR3 bases: TGCAGCGTTAGGTCAGGCCGCACATATACGCAGTATTTT. This encodes CSVRSGRTYTQYF.

The chain is built from TRBV28 and TRBJ1-4, with D perhaps matching TRBD1 (6 bases). With 6 bases removed from V and 3 bases from J, the gap between germline ends came to 20 bases. CDR1 and CDR2 (germline): MDHEN, SYDVKM. This CDR3 contains 17 residues. CDR3: CASRTGLRWASNEKLFF. The CDR3 nucleotides are TGTGCCAGCAGAACAGGGTTACGATGGGCGTCTAATGAAAAACTGTTTTTT. The full variable domain, with the rest looked up from reference TRBV28 and TRBJ1-4, is DVKVTQSSRYLVKRTGEKVFLECVQDMDHENMFWYRQDPGLGLRLIYFSYDVKMKEKGDIPEGYSVSREKKERFSLILESASTNQTSMYLCASRTGLRWASNEKLFFGSGTQLSVL.

CDR3 region: CASSFVLWRDPDEQYF. The CDR3 coding sequence is TGTGCCAGCAGTTTTGTTCTCTGGCGGGACCCCGACGAGCAGTACTTC. The chain combines TRBV27 with TRBJ2-7; tentatively, D is TRBD2 (6 bases). The CDR3 extends over 16 amino acids. V gave up 3 bases and J gave up 5 bases, with 20 bases separating them. Looked up from germline, CDR1 is MNHEY and CDR2 is SMNVEV (reference sequence).

The chain recombines TRBV5-1 with TRBJ2-1; a weak D match, TRBD1 (5 bases). The CDR3 has 15 residues. Germline-derived CDR1 and CDR2 are SGHRS and YFSETQ. V lost 0 bases, J lost 5 bases, and 12 bases lay in between. This chain's CDR3 is CASSLALGAHNEQFF. CDR3 DNA sequence: TGCGCCAGCAGCTTGGCCCTAGGGGCACACAATGAGCAGTTCTTC.

The chain employs TRBV21-1 and TRBJ2-1. TRBV21-1 is classified as a pseudogene. The CDR3 is 13 amino acids. The CDR3 DNA is TGTGCCAGCAGCAAACCCAACTACAATGAGCAGTTCTTC. Translation: CASSKPNYNEQFF.

This clonotype was detected only a few times. The rearrangement uses TRBV28 and TRBJ2-1; D gene ambiguous. The ends were cut back, 2 bases at V and 2 bases at J, with 4 bases in the middle. This CDR3 is 13 amino acids long. Germline CDR1 is MDHEN and CDR2 is SYDVKM. The CDR3 reads CASSLTAYNEQFF. In DNA form, the CDR3 reads TGTGCCAGCAGTTTAACAGCCTACAATGAGCAGTTCTTC.

This clonotype showed up just a few times. The chain joins TRBV28 to TRBJ2-1, with D unresolved. Germline assignment: CDR1 MDHEN and CDR2 SYDVKM. V gave up 3 bases and J gave up 0 bases, with 18 bases separating them. This CDR3 region has 18 residues. The CDR3, as DNA: TGTGCCAGCAGTTTTCAGGTAGTCGCCCCCAGCTCCTACAATGAGCAGTTCTTC. It specifies CASSFQVVAPSSYNEQFF. The entire variable domain, with the rest obtained from reference TRBV28 and TRBJ2-1, is as follows: DVKVTQSSRYLVKRTGEKVFLECVQDMDHENMFWYRQDPGLGLRLIYFSYDVKMKEKGDIPEGYSVSREKKERFSLILESASTNQTSMYLCASSFQVVAPSSYNEQFFGPGTRLTVL.

The gene calls are TRBV30 and TRBJ1-2; TRBD1 matches 9 bases. Germline CDR1 reads GTSNPN; CDR2 reads SVGIG (reference sequence). With V trimmed by 2 bases and J by 6 bases, 4 bases remained unmatched. This CDR3 contains 13 residues. The CDR3, as DNA: TGTGCCTGGAGTAAGGACAGGGGCGATGGCTACACCTTC. This translates into CAWSKDRGDGYTF.

The genes are TRBV3-1 and TRBJ2-5, with no clear D. V gave up 1 base and J gave up 1 base, with 4 bases separating them. The CDR3 contains 13 residues. Germline CDR1 is LGHDT and CDR2 is YNNKEL (reference sequence). The CDR3 loop reads CASSQVSQETQYF. The CDR3 nucleotides are TGTGCCAGCAGCCAAGTCTCCCAAGAGACCCAGTACTTC.

The sample holds a few counts of this clonotype. The rearrangement links TRBV12-3 or TRBV12-4 to TRBJ2-2; no firm D call. The V end lost 3 bases, the J end lost 8 bases, and 10 bases lay between the germline ends. The CDR3 contains 13 residues. The CDR3 is CASSLRISGELFF. CDR3 DNA sequence: TGTGCCAGCAGTTTGCGTATATCAGGGGAGCTGTTTTTT.

The DNA for the CDR3 is TGCAGTGCTAGAGGGCTGGACGGCCAATGGGCAGATACGCAGTATTTT. This sequence encodes CSARGLDGQWADTQYF. V is TRBV20-1 and J is TRBJ2-3; D call uncertain. Germline V gene data show CDR1 as DFQATT and CDR2 as SNEGSKA (reference sequence). The CDR3 extends over 16 amino acids. With 1 base removed from V and 4 bases from J, the gap between germline ends came to 18 bases.

The chain carries TRBV30 and TRBJ2-3; possibly TRBD1 for D (6 bases). The CDR3 is made up of 11 amino acids. The V gene's germline CDR1 is GTSNPN and CDR2 SVGIG (reference sequence). The V end lost 2 bases, the J end lost 10 bases, and 10 bases lay between the germline ends. The CDR3 reads CAWSQGGAQYF. For the CDR3, the DNA is TGTGCCTGGAGTCAAGGGGGAGCGCAGTATTTT.

The chain employs TRBV12-3 or TRBV12-4 and TRBJ2-3; D is ambiguous. The length of the CDR3 is 12 residues. The V and J ends lost 5 bases and 5 bases respectively, with 8 bases between them. The CDR3 reads CASSVARDTQYF. The CDR3 DNA reads as TGTGCCAGCAGTGTCGCGCGAGATACGCAGTATTTT.

This clonotype has only a few counts. V gene TRBV6-2 or TRBV6-3 combines with J gene TRBJ2-7; TRBD2 matches at 11 bases. From germline, CDR1 is MNHEY and CDR2 SVGEGT. V trimming: 2 bases; J trimming: 7 bases; junction bases outside the gene matches: 7. The CDR3 consists of 15 residues. The CDR3 coding sequence is TGTGCCAGCAGTTACGGTGTGACTAGCGGGATTGAGCAGTACTTC. Translated: CASSYGVTSGIEQYF.

Only a few counts were recorded for this clonotype. This sequence joins TRBV27 and TRBJ2-1; 9 bases fit TRBD2. The germline V gene has CDR1 MNHEY and CDR2 SMNVEV (reference sequence). This CDR3 comprises 14 residues. J gave up 9 bases and V 5 bases, and 8 bases lay outside the gene matches. The CDR3 bases are TGTGCCAGCAGTAGCGGGAGGCTTCTGGGTGAGCAGTTCTTC. Protein sequence: CASSSGRLLGEQFF.